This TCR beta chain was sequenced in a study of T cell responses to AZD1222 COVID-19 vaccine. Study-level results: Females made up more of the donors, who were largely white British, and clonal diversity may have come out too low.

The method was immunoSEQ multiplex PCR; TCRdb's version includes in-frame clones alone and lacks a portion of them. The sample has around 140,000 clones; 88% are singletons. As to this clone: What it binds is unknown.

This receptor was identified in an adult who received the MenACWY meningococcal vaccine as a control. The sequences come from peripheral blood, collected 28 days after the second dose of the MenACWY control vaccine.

In nucleotides, the CDR3 is TGTGCCAGCAGTTACTCGTCAAGGGGGACAAATTCACCCCTCCACTTT. This encodes CASSYSSRGTNSPLHF. The gene calls are TRBV6-5 and TRBJ1-6; weak D call: TRBD1 (6 bases). The germline gives CDR1 MNHEY, CDR2 SVGAGI. The CDR3 length is 16 residues. V lost 0 bases and J 7 bases, leaving 13 bases between the germline ends.